The rows below give T cell receptor beta chains drawn from one sample of a study of blood T cell repertoires in COVID-19. Sequencing used immunoSEQ multiplex PCR; TCRdb keeps in-frame clones, though not all of them. This sample yields about 68,000 clones, of which approximately 92% are seen a single time; approximately 2.9% belongs to the top ten. Sequencing was done on a sample of peripheral blood. The receptors here all came from a man aged 45 to 65 with acute or convalescent COVID-19. CDR3s leave out the opening cysteine and the closing phenylalanine or tryptophan.

j_call: TRBJ2-1; v_call: TRBV5-1; cdr3_aa: ASSLGTGGSQF
j_call: TRBJ2-3; v_call: TRBV6-6; cdr3_aa: ASSRLRLAGSTDTQY
j_call: TRBJ1-1; v_call: TRBV11-3; cdr3_aa: ASSLEAGITEAF
j_call: TRBJ1-2; v_call: TRBV19; cdr3_aa: ASRKDNDIGGYT
j_call: TRBJ1-2; v_call: TRBV12-3/TRBV12-4; cdr3_aa: ASSFVSYGYT
j_call: TRBJ1-5; v_call: TRBV13; cdr3_aa: ASRPGQKSNQPQH
j_call: TRBJ2-7; v_call: TRBV6-5; cdr3_aa: ASRGTGGGLYEQY
j_call: TRBJ1-2; v_call: TRBV27; cdr3_aa: ASSYGQGSYGYT
j_call: TRBJ2-7; v_call: TRBV10-3; cdr3_aa: AISRTSGPYEQY
j_call: TRBJ2-5; v_call: TRBV19; cdr3_aa: ASSIALAGVGETQY
j_call: TRBJ1-4; v_call: TRBV25-1; cdr3_aa: ASSDLSGVEKLF
j_call: TRBJ2-3; v_call: TRBV7-3; cdr3_aa: ASSLTLQITDTQY